This T cell receptor beta chain appears in the sequencing data of a study of blood T cells in healthy people across ages (dated by TCRdb to between 2014 and 2017). Describing the broader study: In model experiments, template switching captured about one uniquely barcoded TCR beta cDNA molecule for every two T cells. To avoid experimental bias, donors of different ages were spread randomly across the sequencing lanes. The study measured age-related changes in TCR beta repertoire diversity using deep sequencing normalized with unique cDNA molecular identifiers. The study analyzed two additional independent replicas of 1 million unique cDNA reads from the same blood draw for two donors, one aged 18 to 30 and one aged 80 or older. Four age groups were formed from the donors: young (average roughly 15 years), middle-aged (roughly 38), aged (over 55) and long-lived (about 80).

Paper-wide results and their limitations: A strong correlation was found between observed TCR beta diversity and the percentage of naive T cells measured by flow cytometry. Compared with the aged group, the long-lived group had more naive CD4+ T cells, fewer expanded clones and increased TCR diversity, a pattern suggesting age selection. Because profiling used bulk unsorted PBMCs, naive and antigen-experienced compartments could not be compared conclusively. As age increased, observed TCR beta diversity per million T cells dropped in a roughly linear way, and a significant reduction was already evident by age about 40. Because donor CMV infection status was unknown, age-related changes in expanded clonotypes were potentially confounded. Estimates of total diversity based on one million sequenced T cells were regarded as lower bounds and as underestimates.

The library was produced with 5' RACE. Data came from an Illumina HiSeq 2500. The second PCR ran for about 6 to 12 cycles and used a J-beta primer mix along with a sample-barcoded 5' primer. Each TCR beta cDNA molecule received a unique molecular identifier from a template-switch 5' adaptor carrying 12 random nucleotides. Each sample yielded at least 3 million CDR3-containing paired-end reads. All of the RNA was converted into first-strand cDNA using the Mint cDNA synthesis kit, with a TRBC-specific oligonucleotide serving as the primer. After uracil-DNA glycosylase treatment, a first 18-cycle PCR used universal primers M1SS and BC2_uni_R on all cDNA. In the authors' own workflow: For normalization, 1 million high-quality reads, each with a distinct molecular identifier, were randomly selected from each sample. Reads with shared molecular identifiers were discarded instead of being binned into consensus sequences. MiTCR, with a Q25 quality threshold and the strictest error-elimination algorithm, was used for CDR3 identification, clonotype clustering and error correction. Lower-bound total TCR beta diversity was estimated with a nonparametric unseen species model using Euler transformation. Using fastp trimming at Q25 and MiXCR clonotype assembly, TCRdb reanalyzed the public sequencing data and kept in-frame beta chains. Each entry merges the rows of one CDR3 protein and shows their most common DNA and genes. The V and J calls shown here were made by TCRdb, not taken from the authors' results. The sample table records over 1,300,000 distinct CDR3 sequences; roughly 59% of these occur just once. Of the sample, 5% to 7% falls within the top ten clones.

The germline V gene encodes CDR1 MDHEN and CDR2 SYDVKM. The CDR3 covers 15 residues, taking in both the cysteine and the phenylalanine. The retained sequence is limited to the CDR3, 45 bases, with the frame set at the first base. Ends trimmed: V by 2 bases, J by 1 base; bases unmatched to a gene: 4. A note on this clonotype: Its antigen has not been determined. No much larger clone exists at a distance of one base, and base qualities are not known.

Donors were about 36 systemically healthy Caucasian individuals from Russia aged 6 to 90 years. About 10 milliliters of peripheral blood were collected from each donor into EDTA-treated Vacutainer tubes. Ficoll-Paque density-gradient centrifugation was used to isolate PBMCs, with at least 6.5 million per sample. Total RNA, at least 5.5 micrograms per sample, was extracted from PBMCs with Trizol reagent. Naive CD45RAhigh/CD27high T cell percentages were measured by flow cytometry on a PBMC aliquot from every donor. The chain is assembled from TRBV28 and TRBJ1-1, with 7 bases in between that match TRBD1. The sequenced sample consisted of blood. The sequence derives from a man between 18 and 29 years old in good health. The bases are TGTGCCAGCAGTTTACGTCCAGGGGGGAACACTGAAGCTTTCTTT. This encodes CASSLRPGGNTEAFF. Joined to the reference TRBV28 and TRBJ1-1 proteins, this CDR3 gives the full variable domain: DVKVTQSSRYLVKRTGEKVFLECVQDMDHENMFWYRQDPGLGLRLIYFSYDVKMKEKGDIPEGYSVSREKKERFSLILESASTNQTSMYLCASSLRPGGNTEAFFGQGTRLTVV.